This is a list of T cell receptor beta chains from one sample in a study of blood T cells in healthy people across ages. TCRdb fed the 5' RACE reads into MiXCR, producing one record per CDR3 protein. The top ten hold 7.7% of the sample, which has some 1.5 million distinct CDR3 sequences, 28% seen once. Sequencing used blood. Receptors were obtained from a woman aged 30 to 39 in good health. Each CDR3 is given with its conserved first and last residue.

V: TRBV11-2
length: 15
J: -
CDR3: CASSLDPDGYYEQYF

V: TRBV20-1
length: 18
J: TRBJ2-1
CDR3: CSARPASANAKGGNEQFF

V: TRBV29-1
length: 12
J: TRBJ2-5
CDR3: CSVAGDQETQYF

V: TRBV6-6
length: 14
J: TRBJ1-2
CDR3: CASSYESQDYGYTF

V: TRBV5-1
length: 15
J: TRBJ2-1
CDR3: CSSSLFSGDPNEQFF

V: TRBV12-3/TRBV12-4
length: 12
J: TRBJ2-7
CDR3: CASSQDYHEQYF

V: TRBV11-1
length: 14
J: -
CDR3: CASSPRQVAHEQYF

V: TRBV30
length: 13
J: TRBJ1-1
CDR3: CAWSSQGGTEAFF

V: TRBV6-1
length: 14
J: TRBJ2-5
CDR3: CASSELGVRETQYF

V: TRBV2
length: 14
J: TRBJ2-3
CDR3: CVSSVGRKTDTQYF

V: TRBV29-1
length: 14
J: TRBJ2-7
CDR3: CSVTAGTGPYEQYF

V: TRBV7-2
length: 17
J: TRBJ2-6
CDR3: CASSFRDSSSGANVLTF

V: TRBV5-1
length: 16
J: TRBJ2-7
CDR3: CASSFGVGTGNHEQYF

V: TRBV5-1
length: 15
J: TRBJ2-1
CDR3: CASSLQRGGGNEQFF

V: TRBV30
length: 17
J: TRBJ2-6
CDR3: CAWTSSSRLWGANVLTF

V: TRBV5-1
length: 14
J: TRBJ2-5
CDR3: CASTTTSGKETQYF

V: TRBV9
length: 19
J: TRBJ2-5
CDR3: CASSVGSSGGARSRETQYF

V: TRBV7-9
length: 15
J: TRBJ1-2
CDR3: CASSLKTAVRDGYTF

V: TRBV29-1
length: 12
J: TRBJ2-5
CDR3: CSVQDREETQYF

V: TRBV2
length: 15
J: TRBJ1-6
CDR3: CASSDYGTSNSPLHF

V: TRBV11-3
length: 15
J: TRBJ2-3
CDR3: CASSGGGGAEDTQYF

V: TRBV16
length: 14
J: TRBJ2-1
CDR3: CASSQQAGGNEQFF

V: TRBV20-1
length: 14
J: TRBJ2-4
CDR3: CSASTSGAQNIQYF

V: TRBV12-3/TRBV12-4
length: 15
J: -
CDR3: CASRIDGQGGYEQYF

V: TRBV12-3/TRBV12-4
length: 11
J: TRBJ2-7
CDR3: CVSSLEDEQYF

V: TRBV20-1
length: 14
J: TRBJ2-1
CDR3: CSARASGRAREQFF

V: TRBV20-1
length: 13
J: TRBJ2-1
CDR3: CSAATSSYNEQFF

V: TRBV5-1
length: 17
J: TRBJ2-3
CDR3: CASSLTLMSSSTDTQYF

V: TRBV12-3/TRBV12-4
length: 17
J: TRBJ2-1
CDR3: CASSDIAGGLGYNEQFF

V: TRBV20-1
length: 14
J: TRBJ1-1
CDR3: CSARGTTGLTEAFF

V: TRBV6-2/TRBV6-3
length: 16
J: TRBJ1-5
CDR3: CASSYGHRGSNQPQHF

V: TRBV19
length: 13
J: TRBJ1-2
CDR3: CASSGGTGYGYTF

V: TRBV10-2
length: 14
J: TRBJ1-4
CDR3: CASRPDRDNEKLFF

V: TRBV12-3/TRBV12-4
length: 15
J: TRBJ2-7
CDR3: CASSLGQGLTYEQYF

V: TRBV5-1
length: 13
J: TRBJ2-1
CDR3: CASSTLPNNEQFF

V: TRBV27
length: 17
J: TRBJ2-5
CDR3: CASSFAGLAGGPETQYF

V: TRBV12-3/TRBV12-4
length: 13
J: TRBJ2-5
CDR3: CASVVTGDDERYF

V: TRBV27
length: 16
J: TRBJ2-3
CDR3: CASSLNSGGEADTQYF

V: TRBV6-2/TRBV6-3
length: 16
J: TRBJ2-3
CDR3: CASSYSSSGSEDAQYF

V: TRBV20-1
length: 15
J: TRBJ2-1
CDR3: CSATSTSGGYNEQFF

V: TRBV12-3/TRBV12-4
length: 15
J: TRBJ1-5
CDR3: CASRGGQGGNQPQHF

V: TRBV6-2/TRBV6-3
length: 13
J: TRBJ2-1
CDR3: CASSYGLLNEQFF

V: TRBV7-9
length: 13
J: TRBJ1-1
CDR3: CASSPGASTEAFF

V: TRBV6-2/TRBV6-3
length: 17
J: TRBJ2-6
CDR3: CASSSGRSLSGANVLTF

V: TRBV9
length: 15
J: TRBJ2-3
CDR3: CASSAATGLTDTQYF

V: TRBV7-9
length: 15
J: TRBJ2-1
CDR3: CASSFTGVLNNEQFF

V: TRBV10-3
length: 17
J: TRBJ2-3
CDR3: CAISQTLGLAGTDTQYF

V: TRBV6-5
length: 12
J: TRBJ2-1
CDR3: CATAFREDEQFF

V: TRBV6-2/TRBV6-3
length: 16
J: TRBJ2-1
CDR3: CASSYLSKGANNEQFF

V: TRBV19
length: 13
J: TRBJ1-2
CDR3: CASRHRDRGGYTF

V: TRBV11-2
length: 17
J: TRBJ2-1
CDR3: CASRGSMGTENDNEQFF

V: TRBV30
length: 14
J: TRBJ2-1
CDR3: CAWDLAGADNEQFF

V: TRBV28
length: 13
J: TRBJ1-1
CDR3: CASSRRDRDEAFF

V: TRBV9
length: 12
J: TRBJ2-1
CDR3: CASSEPRDEQFF

V: TRBV7-2
length: 15
J: TRBJ2-2
CDR3: CASSFRVGGTGELFF

V: TRBV30
length: 13
J: TRBJ2-7
CDR3: CAWGAGRKYEQYF

V: TRBV18
length: 16
J: TRBJ2-2
CDR3: CASSPSQRENTGELFF

V: TRBV11-2
length: 15
J: TRBJ1-2
CDR3: CASSSTSQGPYGYTF

V: TRBV6-5
length: 14
J: TRBJ2-2
CDR3: CASSYGQGVGELFF

V: TRBV5-1
length: 14
J: TRBJ2-3
CDR3: CASSLGSGGDTQYF